The text below deals with one TCR beta chain. Per the germline V gene, CDR1 is MNHEY and CDR2 is SMNVEV (reference sequence). This CDR3 contains 14 residues. TCRdb re-called the 5' RACE reads; one entry per CDR3 protein, DNA not given. The table for this sample gives 85,000 to 110,000 distinct CDR3 sequences. The data stem from a study of monozygotic twins with inflammatory bowel disease. Whole blood, unsorted for T cells, was the source of total RNA. The genes are TRBV27 and TRBJ2-1; the D gene TCRdb calls, TRBD1, cannot be checked with no DNA. Sequenced input: blood. This receptor was taken from a human donor with ulcerative colitis or Crohn's disease, or a healthy co-twin of an affected twin (not recorded which). CDR3 sequence: CASSSLGTSNEQFF.